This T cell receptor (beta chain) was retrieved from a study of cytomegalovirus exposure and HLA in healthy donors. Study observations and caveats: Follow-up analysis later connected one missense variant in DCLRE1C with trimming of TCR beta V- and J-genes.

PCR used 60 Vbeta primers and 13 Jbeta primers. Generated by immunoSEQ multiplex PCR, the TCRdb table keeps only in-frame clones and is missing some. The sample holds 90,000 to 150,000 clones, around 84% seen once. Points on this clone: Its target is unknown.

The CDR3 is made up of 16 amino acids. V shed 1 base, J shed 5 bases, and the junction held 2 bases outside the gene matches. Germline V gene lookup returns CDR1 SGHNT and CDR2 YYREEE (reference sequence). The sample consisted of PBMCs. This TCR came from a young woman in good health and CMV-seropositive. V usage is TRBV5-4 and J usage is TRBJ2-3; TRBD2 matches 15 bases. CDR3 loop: CASSLWTSGGGDTQYF. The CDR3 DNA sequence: TGTGCCAGCAGCTTGTGGACTAGCGGGGGGGGAGATACGCAGTATTTT. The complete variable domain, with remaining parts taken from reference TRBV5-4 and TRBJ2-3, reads ETGVTQSPTHLIKTRGQQVTLRCSSQSGHNTVSWYQQALGQGPQFIFQYYREEENGRGNFPPRFSGLQFPNYSSELNVNALELDDSALYLCASSLWTSGGGDTQYFGPGTRLTVL.